The table lists the clone carrying this T cell receptor (beta chain) with many counts. Patients showing uncontrolled infection, other autoimmune disease, pregnancy or lactation were ineligible. Thyroid ultrasound, orbital computed tomography, clinical symptoms, and serum thyroxine and TRAb underpinned diagnoses. This sample is part of a study of T cells in Graves' hyperthyroidism and ophthalmopathy. For the study at large: Sampling of peripheral blood happened at initial diagnosis, prior to any treatment.

Amplification of TCR beta CDR3 regions used RNA as the template. Using the HTBI primer set, a first-round RT-PCR was run on the TCR CDR3. TCRdb analysed the multiplex PCR reads with MiXCR anew, one entry per CDR3 protein. The data contain under 350,000 distinct CDR3 sequences, around a sixth of them singletons. In germline, CDR1 is ENHRY, CDR2 SYGVKD. V was pared by 9 bases and J by 4 bases, with 16 bases between. This CDR3 comprises 14 residues. This clonotype originated in a woman in her forties or fifties with Graves' hyperthyroidism. V usage is TRBV10-3 and J usage is TRBJ1-5, with D tentatively TRBD1 (6 bases). The sequenced sample consisted of blood. The chain's CDR3 is CAMPPGQINQPQHF. In DNA, the CDR3 is TGTGCCATGCCACCGGGACAAATAAATCAGCCCCAGCATTTT.